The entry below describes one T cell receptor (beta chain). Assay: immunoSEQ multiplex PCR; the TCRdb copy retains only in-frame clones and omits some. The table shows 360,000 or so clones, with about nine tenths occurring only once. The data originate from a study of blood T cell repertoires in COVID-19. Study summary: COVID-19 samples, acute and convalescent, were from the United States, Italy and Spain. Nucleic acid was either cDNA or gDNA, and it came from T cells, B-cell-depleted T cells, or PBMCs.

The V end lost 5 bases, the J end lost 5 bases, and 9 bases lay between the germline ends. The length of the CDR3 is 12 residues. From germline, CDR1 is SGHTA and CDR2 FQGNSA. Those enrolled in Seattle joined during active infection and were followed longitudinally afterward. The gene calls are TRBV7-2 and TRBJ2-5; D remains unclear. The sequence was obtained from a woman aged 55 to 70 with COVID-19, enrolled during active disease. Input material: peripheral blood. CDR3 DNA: TGTGCCAGCAGCCACTTCGGGGAGACCCAGTACTTC. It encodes CASSHFGETQYF.